This TCR beta chain appears in the sequencing data of a study of T cells expressing NK-cell markers. The CDR3 extends over 12 amino acids. The germline gives CDR1 MNHEY, CDR2 SVGAGI. TCRdb re-analyzed the 5' RACE reads; it lists each CDR3 protein once, without DNA. The listing records over 200,000 distinct CDR3 sequences. The chain joins TRBV6-5 to TRBJ2-3; TCRdb returns TRBD1, unconfirmable since there is no DNA. The sample taken for sequencing was blood T cells: a sorted CD56 or NKG2C T cell subset, CD4+ or CD8+ T cells, or bulk PBMC T cells (not recorded which). The TCR was taken from a man between 18 and 35 years old in good health. The CDR3 protein is CASSYTGSPQYF.